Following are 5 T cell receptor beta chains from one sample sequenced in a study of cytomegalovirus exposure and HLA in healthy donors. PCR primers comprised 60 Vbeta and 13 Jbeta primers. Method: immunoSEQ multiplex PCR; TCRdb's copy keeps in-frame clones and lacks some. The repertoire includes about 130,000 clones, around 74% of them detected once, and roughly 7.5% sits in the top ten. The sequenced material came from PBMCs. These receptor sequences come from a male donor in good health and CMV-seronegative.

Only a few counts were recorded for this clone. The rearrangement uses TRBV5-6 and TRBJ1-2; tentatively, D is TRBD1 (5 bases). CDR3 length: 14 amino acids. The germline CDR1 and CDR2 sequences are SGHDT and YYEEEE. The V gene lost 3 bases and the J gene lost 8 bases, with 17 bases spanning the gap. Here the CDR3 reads CASSSLGAGRGYTF. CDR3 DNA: TGTGCCAGCAGCTCTCTCGGCGCAGGGCGAGGCTACACCTTC.

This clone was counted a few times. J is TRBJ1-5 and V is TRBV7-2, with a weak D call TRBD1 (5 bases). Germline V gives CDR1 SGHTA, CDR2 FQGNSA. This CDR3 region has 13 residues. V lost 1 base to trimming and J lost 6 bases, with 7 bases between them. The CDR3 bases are TGTGCCAGCAGCTTAGAGGGGATTCAGCCCCAGCATTTT. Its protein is CASSLEGIQPQHF.

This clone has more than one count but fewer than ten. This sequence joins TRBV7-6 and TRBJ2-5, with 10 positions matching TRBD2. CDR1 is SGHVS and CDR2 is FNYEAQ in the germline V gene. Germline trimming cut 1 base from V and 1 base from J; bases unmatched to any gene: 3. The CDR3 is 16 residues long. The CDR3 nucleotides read TGTGCCAGCAGCTTAGGTACTAGCGGGGCCCAAGAGACCCAGTACTTC. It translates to CASSLGTSGAQETQYF.

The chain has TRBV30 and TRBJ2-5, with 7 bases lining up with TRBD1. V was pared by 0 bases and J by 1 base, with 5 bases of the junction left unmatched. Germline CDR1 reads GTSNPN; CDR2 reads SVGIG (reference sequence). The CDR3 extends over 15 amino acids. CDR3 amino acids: CAWSVDRALQETQYF. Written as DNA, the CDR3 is TGTGCCTGGAGTGTAGACAGGGCTCTCCAAGAGACCCAGTACTTC.

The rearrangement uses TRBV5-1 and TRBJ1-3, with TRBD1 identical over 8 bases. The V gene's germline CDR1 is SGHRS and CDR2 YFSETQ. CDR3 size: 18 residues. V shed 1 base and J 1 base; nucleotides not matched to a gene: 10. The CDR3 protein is CASSLSGGEVVSGNTIYF. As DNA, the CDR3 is TGCGCCAGCAGCTTGTCAGGGGGCGAAGTAGTATCTGGAAACACCATATATTTT.